This TCR beta chain derives from a study of technical replicates of blood from a handful of donors. Sequencing was performed with immunoSEQ multiplex PCR; in TCRdb, only in-frame clones are kept and a portion is missing. The table includes tens of thousands of clones, 95% to 98% detected once. There are 13 residues in the CDR3. The germline V and J ends were trimmed by 4 bases and 1 base, with 7 bases remaining between them. CDR1 and CDR2 from the germline V gene are KGHSH and LQKENI. This clonotype was obtained from a human donor in good health. The sample taken for sequencing was T cells isolated from PBMCs. This rearrangement joins TRBV18 to TRBJ1-1; weak D call: TRBD1 (6 bases). The CDR3 bases are TGTGCCAGCTCACAGACAGGGAACACTGAAGCTTTCTTT. It encodes CASSQTGNTEAFF. Filled out from reference TRBV18 and TRBJ1-1, the complete variable domain reads NAGVMQNPRHLVRRRGQEARLRCSPMKGHSHVYWYRQLPEEGLKFMVYLQKENIIDESGMPKERFSAEFPKEGPSILRIQQVVRGDSAAYFCASSQTGNTEAFFGQGTRLTVV.